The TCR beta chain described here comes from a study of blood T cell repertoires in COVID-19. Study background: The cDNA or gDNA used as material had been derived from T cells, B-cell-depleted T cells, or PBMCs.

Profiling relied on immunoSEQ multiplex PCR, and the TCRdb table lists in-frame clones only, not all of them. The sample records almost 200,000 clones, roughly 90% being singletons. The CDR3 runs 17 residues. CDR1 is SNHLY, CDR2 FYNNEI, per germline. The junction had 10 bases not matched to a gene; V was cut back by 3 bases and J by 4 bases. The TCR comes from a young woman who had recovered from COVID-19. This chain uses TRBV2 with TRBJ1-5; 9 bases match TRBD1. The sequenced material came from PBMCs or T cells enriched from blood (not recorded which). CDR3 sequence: CASSDWDRDGKNQPQHF. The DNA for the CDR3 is TGTGCCAGCAGTGATTGGGACAGGGACGGGAAGAATCAGCCCCAGCATTTT.